This T cell receptor beta chain originates from a study of tumor-infiltrating lymphocytes in primary liver carcinoma. Unsorted whole blood yielded the blood RNA, and germline DNA was also extracted. V lost 3 bases and J 5 bases, leaving 10 bases between the germline ends. The CDR3 spans 14 residues. Priming with a constant-region primer yielded TCR beta cDNA from about 480 ng total RNA. Each TCR beta library was derived from three nested multiplex PCR rounds that employed slightly modified ARM-PCR. Rounds one and two of PCR, each of 10 to 11 cycles, were primed with TRBV1-TRBV30 forward primers and a C-beta reverse primer. TCRdb ran MiXCR on the multiplex PCR reads and lists one entry per CDR3 protein. This sample has 330,000 or so distinct CDR3 sequences, with about two thirds found just once.

Material: peripheral blood. This chain connects TRBV12-3 or TRBV12-4 to TRBJ1-4; TRBD1 might be the D (6 bases). This clonotype originated in a man aged 40-49 years with primary liver carcinoma and hepatitis B virus infection. The CDR3 is CASSLQGRNEKLFF. CDR3 coding DNA: TGTGCCAGCAGTTTGCAGGGGAGGAATGAAAAACTGTTTTTT.